The 10 T cell receptor beta chains below were found in one sample sequenced in a study of blood T cell repertoires in COVID-19. Method: immunoSEQ multiplex PCR; TCRdb's copy keeps in-frame clones and lacks some. The table records 290,000 or so clones, roughly 87% of them present only once. Material for sequencing was peripheral blood. The receptors were sampled from a young man with active or convalescent COVID-19.

This clone came up once. This CDR3 reads CASSPFPGNYEQYF. The CDR3 coding sequence is TGTGCCAGCAGCCCCTTTCCAGGAAACTACGAGCAGTACTTC. J is TRBJ2-7 and V is TRBV2; D call uncertain. This CDR3 contains 14 residues. Trimming removed 6 bases at V and 3 bases at J, with 15 bases between. From germline, CDR1 is SNHLY and CDR2 FYNNEI.

CDR3 loop: CASSLRGTRTDTQYF. CDR3 nucleotides: TGCGCCAGCAGCTTGAGGGGTACCCGCACAGATACGCAGTATTTT. The chain couples TRBV5-1 to TRBJ2-3, with D perhaps TRBD1 (5 bases). This CDR3 is built from 15 residues. Germline loops: CDR1 SGHRS, CDR2 YFSETQ. V was cut by 1 base and J by 1 base, with 10 bases left in between.

The V gene is TRBV10-1, the J gene TRBJ2-3; 8 bases map to TRBD2. V lost 2 bases to trimming and J lost 11 bases; unmatched junction nucleotides: 6. CDR1 is WNHNN, CDR2 SYGVQD, per germline (reference sequence). The CDR3 consists of 13 residues. This CDR3 is CASSEGGLEVQYF. The CDR3 bases are TGCGCCAGCAGTGAGGGGGGACTAGAGGTGCAGTATTTT.

The CDR3 spells CASSQSETTGNTIYF. The CDR3 DNA reads as TGCGCCAGCAGCCAGTCCGAAACAACCGGAAACACCATATATTTT. The chain carries TRBV4-1 and TRBJ1-3; D remains unclear. The V gene lost 3 bases and the J gene lost 4 bases, with 13 bases spanning the gap. The length of the CDR3 is 15 residues. The germline V gene has CDR1 MGHRA and CDR2 YSYEKL.

This chain uses TRBV28 with TRBJ2-5; no clear D gene. This CDR3 has 15 residues. Trimming cost V 3 bases and J 2 bases, with 13 bases left between them. The germline gives CDR1 MDHEN, CDR2 SYDVKM. CDR3 protein: CASSFGWADQETQYF. The DNA of the CDR3 is TGTGCCAGCAGTTTTGGTTGGGCAGATCAAGAGACCCAGTACTTC.

The chain joins TRBV6-5 to TRBJ2-7; D is possibly TRBD2 (5 bases). V lost 8 bases and J lost 3, with 17 bases in between. Germline assignment: CDR1 MNHEY and CDR2 SVGAGI. The CDR3 length is 14 residues. CDR3 nucleotide sequence: TGTGCCAGCTGTCGAGACCCGGGGTGCTACGAGCAGTACTTC. This gives the protein CASCRDPGCYEQYF.

The chain recombines TRBV6-6 with TRBJ2-3; 8 bases map to TRBD2. V lost 5 bases and J lost 0; bases outside the gene matches: 7. The CDR3 totals 16 residues. Germline assignment: CDR1 MNHNY and CDR2 SVGAGI (reference sequence). CDR3 nucleotide sequence: TGTGCCAGCAGTAGCCCTAGCGGGCCAAGCACAGATACGCAGTATTTT. It specifies CASSSPSGPSTDTQYF.

This rearrangement joins TRBV6-4 to TRBJ1-6; D is ambiguous. The CDR3 loop spans 13 amino acids. V gave up 3 bases and J gave up 10 bases, with 10 bases separating them. Germline CDR1 and CDR2: MRHNA and SNTAGT. The CDR3 DNA sequence: TGTGCCAGCAGTGATGGAGAGAGGTCACCCCTCCACTTT. Its protein product is CASSDGERSPLHF.

V is TRBV5-1 and J is TRBJ2-5; 7 bases are shared with TRBD2. V shed 5 bases and J 3 bases; nucleotides not matched to a gene: 4. There are 13 residues in the CDR3. Germline CDR1 SGHRS, CDR2 YFSETQ. Written as DNA, the CDR3 is TGCGCCAGCAGGGGGAGGGCAGAAGAGACCCAGTACTTC. Translated: CASRGRAEETQYF.

Comments on this clone: Different DNA sequences within this sample yield the same CDR3. The chain uses TRBV6-5 and TRBJ2-1; D gene uncertain. Looked up from germline, CDR1 is MNHEY and CDR2 is SVGAGI. V lost 2 bases and J lost 4, with 6 bases in between. This CDR3 comprises 13 residues. This CDR3 reads CASSYGGYNEQFF. The CDR3 bases are TGTGCCAGCAGTTACGGCGGATACAATGAGCAGTTCTTC.